The 21 T cell receptor beta chains reported below all come from one sample, sequenced in a study of blood T cell repertoires in COVID-19. The protocol was immunoSEQ multiplex PCR, while the TCRdb copy is restricted to in-frame clones and leaves out a portion. The data contain under 300,000 clones, roughly 90% of them singletons. The specimen was peripheral blood. All receptors derive from a woman aged 40 to 50 who had recovered from COVID-19.

J is TRBJ2-1 and V is TRBV6-2 or TRBV6-3; D is perhaps TRBD1 (6 bases). V shed 3 bases and J shed 2 bases, with 11 bases lying between them. CDR1 is MNHEY, CDR2 SVGEGT, per germline. The CDR3 consists of 15 residues. The CDR3 bases are TGTGCCAGCAGTTATGGCAGGGGCGCCTACAATGAGCAGTTCTTC. Its translation: CASSYGRGAYNEQFF.

V is TRBV7-9 and J is TRBJ1-6; weak D call: TRBD1 (5 bases). Germline V CDR1 and CDR2: SEHNR, FQNEAQ (reference sequence). The CDR3 spans 14 residues. Trimming removed 3 bases from V and 10 bases from J, with 13 bases in between. Here the CDR3 reads CASSFGQGGSPLHF. In DNA, the CDR3 is TGTGCCAGCAGCTTTGGCCAGGGTGGATCACCCCTCCACTTT.

The genes are TRBV6-1 and TRBJ1-1, with D unclear. The V end was cut by 3 bases, the J end by 0 bases, with 8 bases between. Germline assignment: CDR1 MNHNS and CDR2 SASEGT. The CDR3 extends over 14 amino acids. The CDR3 DNA sequence: TGTGCCAGCAGTGACAGACTATTGAACACTGAAGCTTTCTTT. Protein product: CASSDRLLNTEAFF.

V is TRBV28 and J is TRBJ1-4; 8 bases are shared with TRBD1. This CDR3 contains 18 residues. The trim removed 7 bases at V and 6 bases at J, leaving 19 bases unmatched. The germline V gene encodes CDR1 MDHEN and CDR2 SYDVKM. The CDR3: CASTYGQGLVWEYEKLFF. The CDR3 nucleotides are TGTGCCAGCACATATGGACAGGGCCTCGTTTGGGAATATGAAAAACTGTTTTTT.

The rearrangement uses TRBV29-1 and TRBJ2-5, with 10 bases matching TRBD2. The CDR3 loop spans 16 amino acids. Trimming removed 3 bases from V and 0 bases from J; junction bases left unmatched: 7. CDR1 is SQVTM and CDR2 is ANQGSEA in the germline V gene. This CDR3 reads CSVDSAGLAYQETQYF. The CDR3 DNA is TGCAGCGTTGATTCCGCGGGACTAGCGTACCAAGAGACCCAGTACTTC.

The V and J genes are TRBV18 and TRBJ2-3, with TRBD2 identical over 7 bases. Germline V gives CDR1 KGHSH, CDR2 LQKENI. The CDR3 has 15 residues. V dropped 1 base and J dropped 6; count of bases not matched to a gene: 7. As DNA, the CDR3 is TGTGCCAGCTCACCACTCCCGGGGGGTTCGGATACGCAGTATTTT. It is translated as CASSPLPGGSDTQYF. The full variable domain, with the rest looked up from reference TRBV18 and TRBJ2-3, is NAGVMQNPRHLVRRRGQEARLRCSPMKGHSHVYWYRQLPEEGLKFMVYLQKENIIDESGMPKERFSAEFPKEGPSILRIQQVVRGDSAAYFCASSPLPGGSDTQYFGPGTRLTVL.

The gene calls are TRBV7-2 and TRBJ1-2, with a possible D match to TRBD1 (5 bases). CDR3 length equals 16 residues. V was shortened by 5 bases and J by 8 bases, with 24 bases between the two germline ends. Germline V gene lookup returns CDR1 SGHTA and CDR2 FQGNSA. The CDR3 here is CASSQLTRGVVDGYTF. CDR3 nucleotide sequence: TGTGCCAGCAGCCAACTCACCCGGGGGGTTGTCGACGGCTACACCTTC.

J is TRBJ1-4 and V is TRBV4-3; the match to TRBD1 covers 10 bases. The CDR3 has 19 amino acids. The germline gives CDR1 LGHNA, CDR2 YSLEER. The ends lost 1 base at V and 3 bases at J; junction bases unmatched: 11. CDR3 bases: TGCGCCAGCAGCCAAGGGGGGTGGGCCGGACAGGGGGCTAATGAAAAACTGTTTTTT. Amino acid sequence: CASSQGGWAGQGANEKLFF.

The chain links TRBV6-1 to TRBJ2-7; TRBD1 is a possible D gene (7 bases). Germline CDR1 and CDR2: MNHNS and SASEGT. Deletions cut 4 bases from V and 6 bases from J, with 22 bases between. This CDR3 spans 16 amino acids. The CDR3 sequence: CASSVFFGGGEGEQYF. In DNA, the CDR3 is TGTGCCAGCAGTGTCTTTTTCGGAGGGGGCGAAGGCGAGCAGTACTTC.

This chain uses TRBV27 with TRBJ1-2, with D unclear. Trimming shortened V by 2 bases and J by 4 bases, and 11 bases separated the two germline ends. There are 14 residues in the CDR3. Germline assignment: CDR1 MNHEY and CDR2 SMNVEV (reference sequence). CDR3 nucleotide sequence: TGTGCCAGCAGTTTACTGGGCAGATCCTATGGCTACACCTTC. This translates into CASSLLGRSYGYTF.

The CDR3 is CATSRGRVHSGNTIYF. CDR3 nucleotides: TGTGCCACCAGCAGAGGGAGGGTTCACTCTGGAAACACCATATATTTT. The chain couples TRBV15 to TRBJ1-3, with D unresolved. This CDR3 contains 16 residues. Germline lookup yields CDR1 LNHNV and CDR2 YYDKDF (reference sequence). V was pared by 1 base and J by 0 bases, with 10 bases between.

This clone was recorded once. This rearrangement joins TRBV6-5 to TRBJ2-7, with 8 bases aligning to TRBD1. This CDR3 comprises 13 residues. V gave up 6 bases and J gave up 5 bases; unmatched junction bases: 6. The germline V gene encodes CDR1 MNHEY and CDR2 SVGAGI. The CDR3 loop reads CASRPTGGNEQYF. CDR3 nucleotide sequence: TGTGCCAGCAGACCCACAGGGGGAAACGAGCAGTACTTC.

This clone appeared a single time. The CDR3 reads CAWSIGTGVIYEQYF. Written as DNA, the CDR3 is TGTGCCTGGTCAATCGGGACAGGGGTTATCTACGAGCAGTACTTC. V and J are TRBV30 and TRBJ2-7; 10 bases are shared with TRBD1. Germline trimming cut 5 bases from V and 3 bases from J; bases unmatched to any gene: 10. This CDR3 has 15 residues. Germline loops: CDR1 GTSNPN, CDR2 SVGIG (reference sequence). The full variable domain, with the rest looked up from reference TRBV30 and TRBJ2-7, is SQTIHQWPATLVQPVGSPLSLECTVEGTSNPNLYWYRQAAGRGLQLLFYSVGIGQISSEVPQNLSASRPQDRQFILSSKKLLLSDSGFYLCAWSIGTGVIYEQYFGPGTRLTVT.

DNA of the CDR3: TGTGCCAGCAGCTTGAGGGACGGGAGCGCGAACACCGGGGAGCTGTTTTTT. Residues: CASSLRDGSANTGELFF. The rearrangement joins TRBV5-4 to TRBJ2-2, with a tentative D call TRBD2 (6 bases). Germline assignment: CDR1 SGHNT and CDR2 YYREEE (reference sequence). This CDR3 has 17 residues. Trimming left V 1 base short and J 0 bases short, with 13 bases between.

The chain is built from TRBV4-2 and TRBJ1-5; weak D call: TRBD1 (6 bases). The germline CDR1 and CDR2 sequences are LGHNA and YNFKEQ. The CDR3 spans 16 residues. Trimming took off 1 base at V and 1 base at J, with 11 bases between the two ends. CDR3 coding DNA: TGTGCCAGCAGCCAAGTCGGGGGGCCGAGCAATCAGCCCCAGCATTTT. Amino acids: CASSQVGGPSNQPQHF.

This chain joins TRBV18 and TRBJ2-2; TRBD2 agrees at 7 bases. With 1 base clipped from V and 2 bases from J, the junction kept 4 bases outside the gene matches. Germline V lookup: CDR1 KGHSH, CDR2 LQKENI. The CDR3 length is 16 residues. CDR3 sequence reads: CASSPLAGSNTGELFF. CDR3 in DNA: TGTGCCAGCTCACCACTAGCGGGCTCTAACACCGGGGAGCTGTTTTTT.

The genes are TRBV11-2 and TRBJ1-4; TRBD1 agrees at 8 bases. CDR1 and CDR2 (germline): SGHAT, FQNNGV. The CDR3 is made up of 16 amino acids. Germline trimming cut 5 bases from V and 6 bases from J; bases unmatched to any gene: 11. CDR3 protein: CASSLSPQGADEKLFF. CDR3 DNA: TGTGCCAGCAGCCTCTCTCCTCAGGGGGCGGATGAAAAACTGTTTTTT. Supplemented by reference TRBV11-2 and TRBJ1-4, the full variable domain reads EAGVAQSPRYKIIEKRQSVAFWCNPISGHATLYWYQQILGQGPKLLIQFQNNGVVDDSQLPKDRFSAERLKGVDSTLKIQPAKLEDSAVYLCASSLSPQGADEKLFFGSGTQLSVL.

V usage is TRBV3-1 (or the pseudogene TRBV3-2) and J usage is TRBJ1-2, with TRBD1 matching 12 bases. The J segment lost 8 bases and the V segment lost 2 bases, leaving 9 bases of the junction unmatched. This CDR3 is built from 16 residues. Germline CDR1 and CDR2: LGHDT and YNNKEL (reference sequence). The CDR3: CASSQNIGTGGAGYTF. The CDR3 DNA reads TGTGCCAGCAGCCAAAACATCGGGACAGGGGGCGCGGGCTACACCTTC.

The chain employs TRBV28 and TRBJ1-5; 8 nucleotides agree with TRBD1. This CDR3 comprises 15 residues. The trim removed 3 bases at V and 4 bases at J, leaving 5 bases unmatched. Per germline, CDR1 MDHEN and CDR2 SYDVKM. DNA of the CDR3: TGTGCCAGCAGTTTTCAGGGGGCGCGAAATCAGCCCCAGCATTTT. Protein product: CASSFQGARNQPQHF.

The rearrangement joins TRBV6-1 to TRBJ2-6, with a weak D call TRBD2 (5 bases). Germline V gene sequence: CDR1 MNHNS, CDR2 SASEGT. The CDR3 contains 17 residues. Deletions cut 4 bases from V and 0 bases from J, with 13 bases between. CDR3 sequence reads: CASSGRQEASGANVLTF. In nucleotides, the CDR3 is TGTGCCAGCAGTGGGAGGCAGGAGGCCTCTGGGGCCAACGTCCTGACTTTC.

The chain joins TRBV4-1 to TRBJ2-1; 9 bases are a match to TRBD1. The CDR3 runs 15 residues. Germline V gene data show CDR1 as MGHRA and CDR2 as YSYEKL. V was clipped by 2 bases and J by 12 bases; unmatched bases: 11. CDR3 sequence (DNA): TGCGCCAGCAGCCAACCACTACAGGGGGCCGGGGGGCAGTTCTTC. Its protein product is CASSQPLQGAGGQFF.